These 26 T cell receptor beta chains were sequenced from one sample in a study of blood T cell repertoires in COVID-19. Measured with immunoSEQ multiplex PCR; TCRdb has only the in-frame clones, and not every one. This sample carries roughly 280,000 clones, around 90% of them seen once, and the ten largest clones take around 2%. Material: peripheral blood. Receptors originate from a man in his forties or fifties with acute or convalescent COVID-19.

The rearrangement links TRBV18 to TRBJ2-3; 10 nucleotides line up with TRBD2. CDR1 KGHSH and CDR2 LQKENI come from the germline V gene. The trim removed 3 bases at V and 5 bases at J, leaving 8 bases unmatched. The CDR3 is 16 amino acids. This CDR3 is CASSPPLAGVGDTQYF. DNA of the CDR3: TGTGCCAGCTCACCGCCTCTAGCGGGGGTTGGAGATACGCAGTATTTT.

This clone was detected a few times. This chain joins TRBV10-1 and TRBJ1-2; maybe TRBD1 (5 bases). Germline V gene data show CDR1 as WNHNN and CDR2 as SYGVQD (reference sequence). The V gene lost 6 bases and the J gene lost 4 bases, with 12 bases spanning the gap. The CDR3 is 13 residues long. The CDR3 bases are TGCGCCAGCAGCATGGACACGAGCTATGGCTACACCTTC. It yields the protein CASSMDTSYGYTF.

This chain links TRBV6-5 with TRBJ1-3; possible D gene TRBD1, 6 bases. Germline CDR1 and CDR2: MNHEY and SVGAGI. The CDR3 length is 14 residues. V shed 2 bases and J shed 8 bases, with 13 bases lying between them. The CDR3 reads CASSYNRDRYTIYF. The CDR3 DNA reads TGTGCCAGCAGTTACAACAGGGATCGGTACACCATATATTTT.

The sample holds one count of this clone. The chain is built from TRBV7-3 and TRBJ2-7, with D perhaps TRBD2 (6 bases). V lost 5 bases and J 4 bases, leaving 18 bases between the germline ends. This CDR3 is 15 amino acids long. Germline-derived CDR1 and CDR2 are SGHTA and FQGTGA. DNA for the CDR3: TGTGCCAGCAGCCCCCAAGGAGGGGCTCAATACGAGCAGTACTTC. Translated: CASSPQGGAQYEQYF.

This clone was observed a handful of times. The CDR3 is CASSLERTGELFF. The CDR3 bases are TGCGCCAGCAGCTTGGAGAGGACCGGGGAGCTGTTTTTT. V is TRBV5-1 and J is TRBJ2-2; D is undetermined. The germline V gene encodes CDR1 SGHRS and CDR2 YFSETQ. The CDR3 totals 13 residues. V dropped 0 bases and J dropped 5 bases, with 5 bases sitting between them.

V is TRBV25-1 and J is TRBJ1-1; D call uncertain. From germline, CDR1 is MGHDK and CDR2 SYGVNS. V lost 3 bases, J lost 8 bases, and 10 bases lay in between. CDR3 size: 12 residues. The DNA for the CDR3 is TGTGCCAGCAGTGATGGCCGCGGGGAAGCTTTCTTT. This sequence encodes CASSDGRGEAFF.

This rearrangement joins TRBV5-1 to TRBJ1-4; no reliable D call. CDR3 size: 16 residues. Germline V gene data show CDR1 as SGHRS and CDR2 as YFSETQ. The V gene lost 4 bases and the J gene lost 5 bases, with 18 bases spanning the gap. The CDR3 bases are TGCGCCAGCAGCCAGACGGGAAAAGGTCCGAATGAAAAACTGTTTTTT. It is translated as CASSQTGKGPNEKLFF.

The chain employs TRBV2 and TRBJ2-7, with D perhaps matching TRBD2 (6 bases). Trimming left V 6 bases short and J 2 bases short, with 14 bases between. The CDR3 length is 14 residues. Germline loops: CDR1 SNHLY, CDR2 FYNNEI. The CDR3 is CASSLWRGTYEQYF. In nucleotides, the CDR3 is TGTGCCAGCAGCCTATGGCGGGGCACCTACGAGCAGTACTTC.

J is TRBJ2-1 and V is TRBV7-3, with 8 bases lining up with TRBD2. There are 16 residues in the CDR3. The germline V gene encodes CDR1 SGHTA and CDR2 FQGTGA. The ends lost 5 bases at V and 1 base at J; junction bases unmatched: 7. Here the CDR3 reads CASSQSGGTSYNEQFF. CDR3 bases: TGTGCCAGCAGCCAGAGCGGGGGAACTTCCTACAATGAGCAGTTCTTC. The full variable domain, in which reference TRBV7-3 and TRBJ2-1 provide the parts outside the CDR3, is GAGVSQTPSNKVTEKGKYVELRCDPISGHTALYWYRQSLGQGPEFLIYFQGTGAADDSGLPNDRFFAVRPEGSVSTLKIQRTERGDSAVYLCASSQSGGTSYNEQFFGPGTRLTVL.

The V and J genes are TRBV6-1 and TRBJ1-2; the D is unclear. V lost 3 bases and J lost 6, with 11 bases in between. Germline V gives CDR1 MNHNS, CDR2 SASEGT. There are 13 residues in the CDR3. CDR3 bases: TGTGCCAGCAGTGAGCAGGCTTTCCATGGCTACACCTTC. Its protein product is CASSEQAFHGYTF.

The chain carries TRBV10-1 and TRBJ2-2; the D gene is possibly TRBD1 (6 bases). The CDR3 runs to 15 residues. Germline V gene sequence: CDR1 WNHNN, CDR2 SYGVQD (reference sequence). Trimming took 2 bases from V and 5 from J, leaving 12 bases between them. The CDR3 DNA reads TGCGCCAGCAGTGAGAGCAGGGGTGGAACCGGGGAGCTGTTTTTT. The encoded protein is CASSESRGGTGELFF.

The chain recombines TRBV19 with TRBJ2-3; TRBD2 is a possible D gene (7 bases). The length of the CDR3 is 15 residues. V lost 3 bases to trimming and J lost 5 bases, with 15 bases between them. The germline V gene has CDR1 LNHDA and CDR2 SQIVND (reference sequence). Written as DNA, the CDR3 is TGTGCCAGTAGTATTCAAACGGGGGGCCAAGATACGCAGTATTTT. Protein product: CASSIQTGGQDTQYF.

This rearrangement joins TRBV5-1 to TRBJ2-1, with D possibly TRBD2 on 6 matching bases. The CDR3 is 16 residues long. V dropped 1 base and J dropped 7 bases, with 18 bases sitting between them. Germline loops: CDR1 SGHRS, CDR2 YFSETQ. CDR3 residues: CASSLSPASDGNEQFF. The CDR3 nucleotides read TGCGCCAGCAGCTTGTCGCCAGCTAGCGACGGGAATGAGCAGTTCTTC.

The rearrangement uses TRBV6-5 and TRBJ2-3; a possible D gene is TRBD1 (6 bases). V lost 4 bases to trimming and J lost 5 bases, with 13 bases between them. Germline loops: CDR1 MNHEY, CDR2 SVGAGI. The CDR3 runs 14 residues. This CDR3 is CASSSPGQKDTQYF. CDR3 nucleotide sequence: TGTGCCAGCAGTTCCCCAGGACAGAAAGATACGCAGTATTTT.

The chain uses TRBV27 and TRBJ2-7, with 9 bases that match TRBD1. The V segment lost 1 base and the J segment 2 bases; nucleotides outside the gene matches: 0. The CDR3 contains 14 residues. Germline V gives CDR1 MNHEY, CDR2 SMNVEV (reference sequence). Here the CDR3 DNA reads TGTGCCAGCAGTTTATGGACAGGGGCCTACGAGCAGTACTTC. This encodes CASSLWTGAYEQYF.

The J gene is TRBJ1-4, the V gene TRBV2, with D possibly matching TRBD1 (5 bases). CDR1 is SNHLY, CDR2 FYNNEI, per germline. The CDR3 runs 12 residues. The ends were cut back, 10 bases at V and 4 bases at J, with 10 bases in the middle. This CDR3 reads CATTAGNEKLFF. In DNA form, the CDR3 reads TGTGCCACGACAGCCGGTAATGAAAAACTGTTTTTT. The full variable domain, its missing parts supplied by reference TRBV2 and TRBJ1-4, is EPEVTQTPSHQVTQMGQEVILRCVPISNHLYFYWYRQILGQKVEFLVSFYNNEISEKSEIFDDQFSVERPDGSNFTLKIRSTKLEDSAMYFCATTAGNEKLFFGSGTQLSVL.

This rearrangement joins TRBV10-3 to TRBJ2-7, with no clear D. Germline V gives CDR1 ENHRY, CDR2 SYGVKD. CDR3 size: 15 residues. The V end lost 10 bases, the J end lost 0 bases, and 19 bases lay between the germline ends. CDR3 protein: CASANIAPLSYEQYF. The CDR3 DNA follows: TGTGCCAGCGCTAACATAGCACCTCTCTCCTACGAGCAGTACTTC.

The chain links TRBV5-1 to TRBJ1-1; D perhaps matches TRBD1 (5 bases). CDR1 is SGHRS, CDR2 YFSETQ, per germline. This CDR3 is 15 amino acids long. The ends were cut back, 0 bases at V and 1 base at J, with 10 bases in the middle. The CDR3 DNA reads as TGCGCCAGCAGCTTGGCGGGGGTGGAGAACACTGAAGCTTTCTTT. Its protein is CASSLAGVENTEAFF.

The CDR3 spells CASSPTGEGWGYNSPLHF. The DNA for the CDR3 is TGTGCCAGCAGCCCGACAGGGGAGGGTTGGGGCTATAATTCACCCCTCCACTTT. The chain couples TRBV27 to TRBJ1-6, with 8 bases identical to TRBD1. The V gene's germline CDR1 is MNHEY and CDR2 SMNVEV (reference sequence). Trimming cost V 6 bases and J 3 bases; bases outside gene matches: 13. This CDR3 is built from 18 residues.

The CDR3 is CASSPTDSHSGNTIYF. CDR3 in DNA: TGTGCCAGCAGCCCGACAGATTCTCACTCTGGAAACACCATATATTTT. This sequence joins TRBV7-9 and TRBJ1-3; the D gene is possibly TRBD1 (5 bases). There are 16 residues in the CDR3. From germline, CDR1 is SEHNR and CDR2 FQNEAQ (reference sequence). Trimming removed 5 bases from V and 0 bases from J, with 14 bases in between.

The CDR3 protein is CASSSRHHSSTDTQYF. DNA of the CDR3: TGTGCCAGTAGTTCCCGACACCATTCTAGCACAGATACGCAGTATTTT. This chain links TRBV19 with TRBJ2-3, with D unclear. The V gene's germline CDR1 is LNHDA and CDR2 SQIVND (reference sequence). The CDR3 spans 16 residues. The germline V and J ends were trimmed by 5 bases and 0 bases, with 15 bases remaining between them.

The V gene is TRBV6-5, the J gene TRBJ1-5; no firm D call. Germline V CDR1 and CDR2: MNHEY, SVGAGI. V lost 6 bases, J lost 6 bases, and 12 bases lay in between. The CDR3 is 13 residues long. CDR3: CASRAGLVQPQHF. The CDR3 DNA follows: TGTGCCAGCAGGGCGGGGTTGGTTCAGCCCCAGCATTTT.

V is TRBV19 and J is TRBJ1-4, with D unresolved. V lost 6 bases, J lost 0 bases, and 8 bases lay in between. The CDR3 sequence is 14 residues long. Germline V lookup: CDR1 LNHDA, CDR2 SQIVND (reference sequence). For the CDR3, the DNA is TGTGCCAGTAGGCCCACACCAACTAATGAAAAACTGTTTTTT. It specifies CASRPTPTNEKLFF.

The V and J genes are TRBV19 and TRBJ1-4; no clear D gene. Trimming stripped 5 bases from V and 7 bases from J, with 11 bases between. The CDR3 loop spans 13 amino acids. Germline V gene data show CDR1 as LNHDA and CDR2 as SQIVND (reference sequence). The CDR3, as DNA: TGTGCCAGTAGTCTCCCCCCCGGTGAAAAACTGTTTTTT. Its translation is CASSLPPGEKLFF.

This chain connects TRBV30 to TRBJ2-3; the match to TRBD2 covers 7 bases. J lost 2 bases, V lost 2 bases, and 7 bases had no gene match. CDR1 is GTSNPN, CDR2 SVGIG, per germline (reference sequence). The CDR3 has 15 residues. CDR3 sequence: CAWSPPTSPTDTQYF. The CDR3, as DNA: TGTGCCTGGAGTCCCCCGACTAGCCCCACAGATACGCAGTATTTT. Using reference TRBV30 and TRBJ2-3 for the parts outside the CDR3, the full variable domain is SQTIHQWPATLVQPVGSPLSLECTVEGTSNPNLYWYRQAAGRGLQLLFYSVGIGQISSEVPQNLSASRPQDRQFILSSKKLLLSDSGFYLCAWSPPTSPTDTQYFGPGTRLTVL.

This clone was picked up one time. The chain has TRBV5-4 and TRBJ2-7, with 7 nucleotides matching TRBD1. CDR3 length: 14 amino acids. The V segment lost 1 base and the J segment 2 bases; nucleotides outside the gene matches: 3. Germline V lookup: CDR1 SGHNT, CDR2 YYREEE (reference sequence). The CDR3 loop reads CASSLSQGPYEQYF. Written as DNA, the CDR3 is TGTGCCAGCAGCTTGTCACAGGGGCCCTACGAGCAGTACTTC.